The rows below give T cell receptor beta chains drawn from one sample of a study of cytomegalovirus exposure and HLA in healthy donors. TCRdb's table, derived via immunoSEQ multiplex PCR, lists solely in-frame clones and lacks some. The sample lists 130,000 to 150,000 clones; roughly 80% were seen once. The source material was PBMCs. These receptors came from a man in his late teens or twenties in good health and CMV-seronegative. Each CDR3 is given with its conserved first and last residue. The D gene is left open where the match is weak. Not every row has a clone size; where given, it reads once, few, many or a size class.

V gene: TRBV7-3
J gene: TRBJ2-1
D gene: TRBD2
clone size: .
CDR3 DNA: TGTGCCAGCAGCTATCATCCGGGACTAGCACTGGATGAGCAGTTCTTC
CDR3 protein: CASSYHPGLALDEQFF

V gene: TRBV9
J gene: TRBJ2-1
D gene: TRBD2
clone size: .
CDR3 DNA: TGTGCCAGCAGCGCGGGGACTAGCGGGGCGTCCTACAATGAGCAGTTCTTC
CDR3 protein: CASSAGTSGASYNEQFF

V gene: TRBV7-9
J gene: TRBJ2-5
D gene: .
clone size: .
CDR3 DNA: TGTGCCAGCAGCTTAACTTGGGAGACCCAGTACTTC
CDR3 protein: CASSLTWETQYF

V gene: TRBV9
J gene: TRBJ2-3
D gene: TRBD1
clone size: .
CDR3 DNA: TGTGCCAGCAGCGGGACAGGGGTAACAGATACGCAGTATTTT
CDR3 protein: CASSGTGVTDTQYF

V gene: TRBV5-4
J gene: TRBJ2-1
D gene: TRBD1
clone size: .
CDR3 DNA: TGTGCCAGCAGCTTAGGACAGGGATCCTACAATGAGCAGTTCTTC
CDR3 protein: CASSLGQGSYNEQFF

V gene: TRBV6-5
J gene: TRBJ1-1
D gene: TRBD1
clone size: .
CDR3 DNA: TGTGCCAGCAGCCAACAGGGGAGGATTGAAGCTTTCTTT
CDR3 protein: CASSQQGRIEAFF

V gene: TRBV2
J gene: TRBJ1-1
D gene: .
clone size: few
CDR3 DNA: TGTGCCAGCACCCCTAGAAGAGCTAACATGAACACTGAAGCTTTCTTT
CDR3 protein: CASTPRRANMNTEAFF

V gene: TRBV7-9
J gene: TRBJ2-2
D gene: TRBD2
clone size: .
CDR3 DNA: TGTGCCAGCAGCTCCGGACTAGCGGGGAACACCGGGGAGCTGTTTTTT
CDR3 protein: CASSSGLAGNTGELFF

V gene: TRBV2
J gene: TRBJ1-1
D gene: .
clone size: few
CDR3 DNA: TGTGCCAGCACCCAGGGGTGGGGCACTGAAGCTTTCTTT
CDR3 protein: CASTQGWGTEAFF

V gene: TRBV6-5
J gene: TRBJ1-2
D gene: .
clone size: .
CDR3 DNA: TGTGCCAGCAGTTTCGACTCCCTCTCCCTTGGCTACACCTTC
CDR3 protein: CASSFDSLSLGYTF